A selection of T cell receptor beta chains follows, all from one sample in a study of blood T cell repertoires in COVID-19. TCRdb keeps only in-frame clones here, not all; method: immunoSEQ multiplex PCR. The sample has about 100,000 clones; approximately 89% are singletons. What was sequenced was peripheral blood. These receptors were obtained from a man aged 50 to 59 with active COVID-19. Each CDR3 is given without its conserved first and last residue. The order of the fields is V gene, J gene, CDR3 protein.

v_call: TRBV19
j_call: TRBJ2-7
cdr3_aa: ASSQEGTGWREQY

v_call: TRBV25-1
j_call: TRBJ2-1
cdr3_aa: ASTSGRSLSEQF

v_call: TRBV11-2
j_call: TRBJ2-1
cdr3_aa: ASGSGRGSSGTSGAQYNEQF

v_call: TRBV5-3
j_call: TRBJ1-2
cdr3_aa: ARLQGLECGYT

v_call: TRBV30
j_call: TRBJ1-1
cdr3_aa: AWTRQPLAGNTEAF

v_call: TRBV4-1
j_call: TRBJ2-1
cdr3_aa: ASSFNRGALEQF

v_call: TRBV5-1
j_call: TRBJ2-1
cdr3_aa: ASSLTGKENNEQF

v_call: TRBV4-1
j_call: TRBJ1-1
cdr3_aa: ASSQEWANTEAF

v_call: TRBV5-1
j_call: TRBJ1-2
cdr3_aa: ASSPDTNYGYT

v_call: TRBV11-3
j_call: TRBJ2-2
cdr3_aa: ASSHGGAFGELF

v_call: TRBV6-1
j_call: TRBJ2-5
cdr3_aa: ASSEGGTGGWKTQY

v_call: TRBV6-6
j_call: TRBJ2-1
cdr3_aa: ASSYSRVYNEQF

v_call: TRBV5-8
j_call: TRBJ2-5
cdr3_aa: ASSNHRGRSETQY

v_call: TRBV9
j_call: TRBJ2-6
cdr3_aa: ASSPAGGRVSGANVLT

v_call: TRBV19
j_call: TRBJ1-5
cdr3_aa: ASSRKQGNSNQPQH

v_call: TRBV27
j_call: TRBJ1-1
cdr3_aa: ASSLVRGNTEAF

v_call: TRBV5-1
j_call: TRBJ2-1
cdr3_aa: ASSTRTSGRVRDYNEQF

v_call: TRBV6-5
j_call: TRBJ1-3
cdr3_aa: ATTRASGNTIY

v_call: TRBV28
j_call: TRBJ2-2
cdr3_aa: ASGAGNTGELF

v_call: TRBV5-4
j_call: TRBJ2-4
cdr3_aa: ASRGRSGTGSNIQY

v_call: TRBV25-1
j_call: TRBJ1-2
cdr3_aa: ASSEKVGTVYGYT

v_call: TRBV9
j_call: TRBJ2-1
cdr3_aa: ASSPSRTSEIYNEQF

v_call: TRBV20-1
j_call: TRBJ1-6
cdr3_aa: SASPGGHYNSPLH

v_call: TRBV7-2
j_call: TRBJ2-1
cdr3_aa: ASSLVGGGSYNEQF

v_call: TRBV2
j_call: TRBJ1-6
cdr3_aa: ASSGDRGRNSPLH

v_call: TRBV5-1
j_call: TRBJ2-3
cdr3_aa: ASSLRLAGAADTQY

v_call: TRBV19
j_call: TRBJ2-1
cdr3_aa: ASLGGSSYNEQF

v_call: TRBV19
j_call: TRBJ1-2
cdr3_aa: ASSISGRHVNYGYT

v_call: TRBV7-2
j_call: TRBJ1-1
cdr3_aa: ASSLVALRGTEAF

v_call: TRBV19
j_call: TRBJ2-3
cdr3_aa: ASSRGGTRTDTQY

v_call: TRBV19
j_call: TRBJ1-2
cdr3_aa: ASMGPGQPTEGYT

v_call: TRBV5-1
j_call: TRBJ2-3
cdr3_aa: ASSFASRNTDTQY

v_call: TRBV7-4
j_call: TRBJ2-3
cdr3_aa: ASTRDQRDSQHTDTQY

v_call: TRBV10-2
j_call: TRBJ2-1
cdr3_aa: ASSTGMRQF

v_call: TRBV21-1
j_call: TRBJ1-5
cdr3_aa: ASSALTAYYQPQH

v_call: TRBV3-1/TRBV3-2
j_call: TRBJ2-5
cdr3_aa: ASSPRLAGPGETQY

v_call: TRBV6-5
j_call: TRBJ1-3
cdr3_aa: ASRRQFAGNTIY

v_call: TRBV5-6
j_call: TRBJ1-3
cdr3_aa: ASSLRGVQASGNTIY

v_call: TRBV9
j_call: TRBJ2-1
cdr3_aa: ASSVGRGVYNEQF

v_call: TRBV9
j_call: TRBJ1-3
cdr3_aa: ASSGGHSISGNTIY

v_call: TRBV19
j_call: TRBJ2-1
cdr3_aa: ASSARQGARYEQF

v_call: TRBV29-1
j_call: TRBJ1-6
cdr3_aa: SVGEGGNSPLH